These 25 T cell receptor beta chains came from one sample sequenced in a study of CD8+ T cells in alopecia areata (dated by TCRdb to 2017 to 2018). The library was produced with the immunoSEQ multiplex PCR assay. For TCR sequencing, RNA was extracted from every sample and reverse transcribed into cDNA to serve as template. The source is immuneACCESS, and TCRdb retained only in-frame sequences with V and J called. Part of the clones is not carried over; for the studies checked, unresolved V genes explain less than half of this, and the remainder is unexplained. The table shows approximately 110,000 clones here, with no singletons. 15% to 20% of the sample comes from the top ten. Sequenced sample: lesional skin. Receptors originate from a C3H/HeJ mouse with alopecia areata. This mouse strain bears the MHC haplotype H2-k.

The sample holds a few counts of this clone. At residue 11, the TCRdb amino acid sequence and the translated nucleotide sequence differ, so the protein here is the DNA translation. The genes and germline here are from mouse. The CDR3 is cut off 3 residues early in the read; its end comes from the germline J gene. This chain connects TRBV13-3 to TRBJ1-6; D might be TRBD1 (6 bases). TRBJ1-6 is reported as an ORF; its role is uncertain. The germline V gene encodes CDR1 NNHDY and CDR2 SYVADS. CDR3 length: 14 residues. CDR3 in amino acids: CASSDGDKIYPLYF. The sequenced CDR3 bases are TGTGCCAGCAGTGATGGGGACAAAATTTACCCC.

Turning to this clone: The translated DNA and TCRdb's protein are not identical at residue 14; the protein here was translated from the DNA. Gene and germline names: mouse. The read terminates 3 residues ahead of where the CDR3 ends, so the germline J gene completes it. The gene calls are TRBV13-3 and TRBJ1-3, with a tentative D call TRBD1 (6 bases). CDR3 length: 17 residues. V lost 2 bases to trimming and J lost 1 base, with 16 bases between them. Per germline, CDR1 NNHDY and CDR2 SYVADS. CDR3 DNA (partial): TGTGCCAGCAGTGAGGGGGGGGGCGCGATATCTGGAAATACG. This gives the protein CASSEGGGAISGNT. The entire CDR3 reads CASSEGGGAISGNTLYF. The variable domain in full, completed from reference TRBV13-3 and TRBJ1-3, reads EAAVTQSPRSKVAVTGGKVTLSCHQTNNHDYMYWYRQDTGHGLRLIHYSYVADSTEKGDIPDGYKASRPSQENFSLILELASLSQTAVYFCASSEGGGAISGNTLYFGEGSRLIVV.

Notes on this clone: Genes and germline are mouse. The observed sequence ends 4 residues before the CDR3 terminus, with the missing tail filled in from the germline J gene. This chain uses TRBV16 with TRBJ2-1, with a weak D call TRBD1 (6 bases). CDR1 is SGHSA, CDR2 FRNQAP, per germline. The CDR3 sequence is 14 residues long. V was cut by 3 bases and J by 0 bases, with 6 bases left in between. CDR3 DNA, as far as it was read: TGTGCAAGCAGCTTGGACAGTAACTATGCT. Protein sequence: CASSLDSNYA. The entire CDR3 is CASSLDSNYAEQFF.

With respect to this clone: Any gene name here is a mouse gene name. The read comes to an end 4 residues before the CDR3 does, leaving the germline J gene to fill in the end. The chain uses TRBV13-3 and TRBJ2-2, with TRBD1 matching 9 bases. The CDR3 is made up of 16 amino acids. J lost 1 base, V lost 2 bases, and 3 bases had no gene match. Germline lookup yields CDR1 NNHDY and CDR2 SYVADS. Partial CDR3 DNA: TGTGCCAGCAGTGAAGAGGACAGGGGAAACACCGGG. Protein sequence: CASSEEDRGNTG. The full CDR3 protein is CASSEEDRGNTGQLYF.

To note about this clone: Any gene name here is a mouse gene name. The CDR3 DNA, read in part, is TGTGCTAGCAGTAGACTGGGGGGGCGCCAAGAC. Translating it yields CASSRLGGRQD. The CDR3, in full, reads CASSRLGGRQDTQYF. This chain connects TRBV17 to TRBJ2-5; 10 bases agree with TRBD2. The read ends 4 residues shy of where the CDR3 ends; the end is completed using the germline J gene. With 2 bases clipped from V and 2 bases from J, the junction kept 1 base outside the gene matches. The germline V gene encodes CDR1 MNHDT and CDR2 YYDKIL. This CDR3 has 15 residues.

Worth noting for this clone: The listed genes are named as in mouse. Here the CDR3 reads CTCSAVGHINTLYF. The covered CDR3 bases are TGCACCTGCAGTGCAGTGGGACATATAAAC. This rearrangement joins TRBV1 to TRBJ2-4, with D possibly TRBD1 on 6 matching bases. Sequencing ends 4 residues short of the CDR3 end; the germline J gene provides the rest. The germline V gene encodes CDR1 NSQYPW and CDR2 LRSPGD (reference sequence). The CDR3 totals 14 residues.

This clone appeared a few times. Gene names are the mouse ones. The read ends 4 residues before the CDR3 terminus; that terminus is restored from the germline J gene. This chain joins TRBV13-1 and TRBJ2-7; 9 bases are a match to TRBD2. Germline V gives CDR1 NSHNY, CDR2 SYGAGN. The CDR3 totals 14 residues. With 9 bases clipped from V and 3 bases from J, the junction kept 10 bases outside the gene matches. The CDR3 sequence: CATARLGGVYEQYF. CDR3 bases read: TGTGCCACCGCCCGGCTGGGGGGGGTCTAT.

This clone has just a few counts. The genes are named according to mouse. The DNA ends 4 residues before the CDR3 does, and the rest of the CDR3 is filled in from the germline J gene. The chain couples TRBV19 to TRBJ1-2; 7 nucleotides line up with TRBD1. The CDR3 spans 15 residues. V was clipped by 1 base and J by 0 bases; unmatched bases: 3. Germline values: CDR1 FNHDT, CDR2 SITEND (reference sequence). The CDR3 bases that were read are TGTGCCAGCAGTATAAGGCAGGGGGCAAACTCC. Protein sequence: CASSIRQGANS. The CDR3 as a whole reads CASSIRQGANSDYTF. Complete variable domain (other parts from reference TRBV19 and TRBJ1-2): GGIITQTPKFLIGQEGQKLTLKCQQNFNHDTMYWYRQDSGKGLRLIYYSITENDLQKGDLSEGYDASREKKSSFSLTVTSAQKNEMAVFLCASSIRQGANSDYTFGSGTRLLVI.

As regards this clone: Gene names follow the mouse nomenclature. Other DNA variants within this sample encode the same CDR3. CDR3 bases read: TGCACCTGCAGGAGGACAGGGGAAGAC. Translation gives CTCRRTGED. The full CDR3 sequence reads CTCRRTGEDTQYF. The chain employs TRBV1 and TRBJ2-5; 9 nucleotides line up with TRBD1. Read sequence stops 4 residues before the CDR3 end, and the germline J gene provides the missing end. This CDR3 is built from 13 residues. In germline, CDR1 is NSQYPW, CDR2 LRSPGD (reference sequence).

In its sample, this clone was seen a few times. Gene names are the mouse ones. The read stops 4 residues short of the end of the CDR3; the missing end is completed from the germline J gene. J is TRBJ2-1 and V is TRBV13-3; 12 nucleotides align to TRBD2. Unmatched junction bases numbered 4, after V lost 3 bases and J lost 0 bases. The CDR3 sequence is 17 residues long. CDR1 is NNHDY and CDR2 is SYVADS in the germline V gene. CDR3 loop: CASSGRTGGDNYAEQFF. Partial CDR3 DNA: TGTGCCAGCAGTGGGCGGACTGGGGGGGATAACTATGCT.

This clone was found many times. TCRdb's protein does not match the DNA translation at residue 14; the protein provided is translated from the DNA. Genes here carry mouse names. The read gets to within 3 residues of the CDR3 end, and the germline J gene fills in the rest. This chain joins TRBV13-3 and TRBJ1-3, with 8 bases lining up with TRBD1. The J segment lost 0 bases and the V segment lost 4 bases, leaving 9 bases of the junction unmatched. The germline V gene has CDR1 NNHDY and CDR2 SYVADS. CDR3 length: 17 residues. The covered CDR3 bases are TGTGCCAGCAGTCTTACAGGGGGGGTCCTTTCTGGAAATACG. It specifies CASSLTGGVLSGNT. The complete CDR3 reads CASSLTGGVLSGNTLYF.

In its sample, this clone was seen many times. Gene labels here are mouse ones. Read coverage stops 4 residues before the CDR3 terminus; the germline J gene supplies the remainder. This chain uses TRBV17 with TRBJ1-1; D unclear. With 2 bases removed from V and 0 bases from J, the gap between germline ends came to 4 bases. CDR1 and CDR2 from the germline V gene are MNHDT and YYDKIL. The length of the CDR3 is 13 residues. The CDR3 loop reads CASSRQTNTEVFF. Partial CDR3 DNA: TGTGCTAGCAGTAGACAAACAAACACA.

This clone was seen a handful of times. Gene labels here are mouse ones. CDR3 sequence: CAWSLRDWGDSYEQYF. CDR3 DNA, as far as it was read: TGTGCCTGGAGTCTAAGGGACTGGGGGGACTCCTAT. V usage is TRBV31 and J usage is TRBJ2-7; TRBD2 aligns across 12 bases. The read gets to within 4 residues of the CDR3 end, and the germline J gene fills in the rest. In germline, CDR1 is GKSSPN, CDR2 SITVG. Germline trimming cut 0 bases from V and 0 bases from J; bases unmatched to any gene: 3. The length of the CDR3 is 16 residues.

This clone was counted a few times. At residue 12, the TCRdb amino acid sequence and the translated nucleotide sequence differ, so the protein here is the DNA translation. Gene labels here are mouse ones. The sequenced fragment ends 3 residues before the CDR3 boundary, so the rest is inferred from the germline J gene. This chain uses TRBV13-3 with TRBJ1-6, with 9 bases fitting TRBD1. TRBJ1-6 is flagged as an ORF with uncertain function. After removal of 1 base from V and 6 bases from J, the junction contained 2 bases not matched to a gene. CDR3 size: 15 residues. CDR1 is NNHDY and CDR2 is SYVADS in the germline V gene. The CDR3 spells CASSDTDRGNSPLYF. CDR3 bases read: TGTGCCAGCAGTGATACGGACAGGGGTAATTCGCCC.

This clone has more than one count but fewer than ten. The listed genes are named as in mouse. The CDR3 loop is CASSRDWGSSYEQYF. The CDR3 bases that were read are TGTGCCAGCAGCAGGGACTGGGGTAGCTCCTAT. The chain links TRBV13-1 to TRBJ2-7, with 10 bases that match TRBD2. The read halts 4 residues ahead of the CDR3 end, with the missing end drawn from the germline J gene. With V trimmed by 5 bases and J by 0 bases, 5 bases remained unmatched. CDR1 and CDR2 from the germline V gene are NSHNY and SYGAGN. This CDR3 has 15 amino acids.

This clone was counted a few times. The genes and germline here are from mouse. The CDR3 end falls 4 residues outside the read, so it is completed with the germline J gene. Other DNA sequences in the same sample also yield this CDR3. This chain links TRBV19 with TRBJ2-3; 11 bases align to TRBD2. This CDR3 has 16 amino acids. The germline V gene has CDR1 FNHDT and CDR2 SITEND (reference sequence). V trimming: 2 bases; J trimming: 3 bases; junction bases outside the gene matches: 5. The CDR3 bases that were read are TGTGCCAGCAGTATCCCACTGGGGGGGCGGGCAGAA. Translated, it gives CASSIPLGGRAE. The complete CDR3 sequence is CASSIPLGGRAETLYF.

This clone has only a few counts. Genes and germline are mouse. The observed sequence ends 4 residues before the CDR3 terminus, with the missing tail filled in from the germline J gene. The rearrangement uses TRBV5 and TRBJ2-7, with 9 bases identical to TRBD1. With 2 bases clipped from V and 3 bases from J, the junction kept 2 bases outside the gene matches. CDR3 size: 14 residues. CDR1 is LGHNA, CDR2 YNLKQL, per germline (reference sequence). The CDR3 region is CASSQRDRVYEQYF. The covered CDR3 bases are TGTGCCAGCAGCCAACGGGACAGGGTCTAT.

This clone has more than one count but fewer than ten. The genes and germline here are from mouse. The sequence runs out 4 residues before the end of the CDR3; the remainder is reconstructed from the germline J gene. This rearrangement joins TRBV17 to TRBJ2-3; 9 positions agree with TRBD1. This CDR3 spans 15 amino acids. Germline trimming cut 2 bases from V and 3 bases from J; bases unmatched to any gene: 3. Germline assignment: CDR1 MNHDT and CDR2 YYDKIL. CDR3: CASSRTGTGAETLYF. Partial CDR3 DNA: TGTGCTAGCAGTAGAACCGGGACAGGGGCAGAA.

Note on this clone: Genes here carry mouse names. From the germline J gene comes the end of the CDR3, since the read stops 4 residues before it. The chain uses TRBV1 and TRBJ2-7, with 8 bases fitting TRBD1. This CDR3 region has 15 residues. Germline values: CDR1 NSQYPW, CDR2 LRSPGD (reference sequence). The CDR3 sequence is CTCSAPGGGFDEQYF. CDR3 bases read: TGCACCTGCAGTGCGCCAGGGGGCGGGTTTGAT.

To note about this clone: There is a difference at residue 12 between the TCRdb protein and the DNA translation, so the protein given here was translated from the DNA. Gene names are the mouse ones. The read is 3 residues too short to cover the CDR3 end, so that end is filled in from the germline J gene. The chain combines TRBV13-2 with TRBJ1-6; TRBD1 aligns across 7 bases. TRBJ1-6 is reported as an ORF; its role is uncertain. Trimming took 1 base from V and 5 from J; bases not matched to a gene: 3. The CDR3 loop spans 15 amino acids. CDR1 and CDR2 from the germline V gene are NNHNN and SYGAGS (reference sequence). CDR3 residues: CASGDLTGDNSPLYF. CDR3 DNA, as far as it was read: TGTGCCAGCGGTGATTTAACAGGGGATAATTCGCCC.

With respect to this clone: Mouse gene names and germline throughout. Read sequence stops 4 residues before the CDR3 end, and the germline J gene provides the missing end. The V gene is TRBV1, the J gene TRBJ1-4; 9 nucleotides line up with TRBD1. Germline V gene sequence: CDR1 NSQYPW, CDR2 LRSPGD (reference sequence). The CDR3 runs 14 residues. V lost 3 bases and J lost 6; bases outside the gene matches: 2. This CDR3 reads CTCSAGDRDERLFF. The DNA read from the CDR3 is TGCACCTGCAGTGCCGGGGACAGGGACGAA.

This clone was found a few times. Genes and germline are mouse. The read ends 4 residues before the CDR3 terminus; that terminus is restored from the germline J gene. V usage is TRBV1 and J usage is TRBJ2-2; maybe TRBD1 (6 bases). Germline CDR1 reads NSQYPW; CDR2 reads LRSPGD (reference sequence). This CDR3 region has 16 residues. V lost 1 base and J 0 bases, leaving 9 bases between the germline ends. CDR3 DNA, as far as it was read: TGCACCTGCAGTGCAGTCAGGGGCTCAAACACCGGG. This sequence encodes CTCSAVRGSNTG. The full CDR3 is CTCSAVRGSNTGQLYF.

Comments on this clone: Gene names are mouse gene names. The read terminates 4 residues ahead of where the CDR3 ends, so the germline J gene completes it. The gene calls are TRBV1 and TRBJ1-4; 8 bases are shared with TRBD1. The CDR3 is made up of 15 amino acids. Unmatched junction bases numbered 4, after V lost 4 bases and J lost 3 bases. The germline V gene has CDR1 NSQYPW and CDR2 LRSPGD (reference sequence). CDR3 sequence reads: CTCSGRQGPNERLFF. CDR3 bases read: TGCACCTGCAGTGGGAGACAGGGGCCCAACGAA. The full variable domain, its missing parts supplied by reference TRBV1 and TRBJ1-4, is VTLLEQNPRWRLVPRGQAVNLRCILKNSQYPWMSWYQQDLQKQLQWLFTLRSPGDKEVKSLPGADYLATRVTDTELRLQVANMSQGRTLYCTCSGRQGPNERLFFGHGTKLSVL.

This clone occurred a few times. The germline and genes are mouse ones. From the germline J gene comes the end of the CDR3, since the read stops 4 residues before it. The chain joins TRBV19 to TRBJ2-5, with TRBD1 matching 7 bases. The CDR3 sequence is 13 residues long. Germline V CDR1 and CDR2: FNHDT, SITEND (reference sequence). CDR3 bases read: TGTGCCAGCAGTCCAGGGACAGCGGAC. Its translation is CASSPGTAD. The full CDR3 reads CASSPGTADTQYF.

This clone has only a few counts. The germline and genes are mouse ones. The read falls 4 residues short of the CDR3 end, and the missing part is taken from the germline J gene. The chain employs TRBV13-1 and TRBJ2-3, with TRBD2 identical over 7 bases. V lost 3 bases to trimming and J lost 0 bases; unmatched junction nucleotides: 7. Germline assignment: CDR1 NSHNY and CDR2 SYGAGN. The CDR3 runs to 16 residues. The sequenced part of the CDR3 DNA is TGTGCCAGCAGTGGTGTGGGGGGATCTAGTGCAGAA. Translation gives CASSGVGGSSAE. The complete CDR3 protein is CASSGVGGSSAETLYF.